These T cell receptor beta chains were read from a single sample in a study of Ad26.COV2.S vaccination and SARS-CoV-2 variants. The table came from immunoSEQ multiplex PCR; TCRdb's copy has only in-frame clones and leaves some out. The table includes 400,000 to 450,000 clones, more than 80% detected once. Sequences were derived from peripheral blood, sampled in a trial of Ad26.COV2.S vaccine versus placebo. The receptor source for this set is a person between 18 and 65 years old who received the Ad26.COV2.S COVID-19 vaccine or a placebo. The CDR3 runs from the conserved cysteine through the conserved F or W. Each record gives: V gene, D gene, clone size, J gene, CDR3 DNA, CDR3 protein. The D gene is left open where the match is weak. A row's size may be missing; if present it is once, few, many or a size class.

V: TRBV12-3/TRBV12-4; D: .; size: .; J: TRBJ2-3; DNA: TGTGCCAGCAGTCTCCAAGATACGCAGTATTTT; CDR3: CASSLQDTQYF
V: TRBV6-2/TRBV6-3; D: .; size: .; J: TRBJ2-3; DNA: TGTGCCAGCAGTTACTCGCGGGGAGGAGGGTTGGGAAATACGCAGTATTTT; CDR3: CASSYSRGGGLGNTQYF
V: TRBV6-5; D: TRBD2; size: .; J: TRBJ2-4; DNA: TGTGCCAGCAGTCTCACTGGCGGGAGTAGAAACATTCAGTACTTC; CDR3: CASSLTGGSRNIQYF
V: TRBV20-1; D: .; size: .; J: TRBJ1-2; DNA: TGCAGTGCTAGAGATGATTTAATTAACACCTTC; CDR3: CSARDDLINTF
V: TRBV20-1; D: TRBD1; size: once; J: TRBJ2-7; DNA: TGCAGTGCTAGTAATCAGGGGGCAACCTACGAGCAGTACTTC; CDR3: CSASNQGATYEQYF
V: TRBV7-2; D: .; size: .; J: TRBJ2-5; DNA: TGTGCCAGCAGCTTAGGCCTAGAGGGAGAGACCCAGTACTTC; CDR3: CASSLGLEGETQYF
V: TRBV7-2; D: TRBD2; size: .; J: TRBJ2-3; DNA: TGTGCCAGCAGGACTAGCGGGAGCTTGGGGAATACGCAGTATTTT; CDR3: CASRTSGSLGNTQYF
V: TRBV5-4; D: .; size: .; J: TRBJ1-4; DNA: TGTGCCAGCAGCTTGGGCGGGGCAGGTGTGGAAAAACTGTTTTTT; CDR3: CASSLGGAGVEKLFF
V: TRBV5-1; D: .; size: .; J: TRBJ2-1; DNA: TGCGCCAGCAGCTTGGCCGCTGAGCAGTTCTTC; CDR3: CASSLAAEQFF
V: TRBV20-1; D: .; size: .; J: TRBJ2-3; DNA: TGCAGTGTCATAGGGCCAGATACGCAGTATTTT; CDR3: CSVIGPDTQYF
V: TRBV29-1; D: .; size: .; J: TRBJ1-2; DNA: TGCAGCGTTGAAGCGAGAGGGGGGGGTAACTATGGCTACACCTTC; CDR3: CSVEARGGGNYGYTF
V: TRBV7-2; D: .; size: .; J: TRBJ2-7; DNA: TGTGCCAGCAGCTTCGCTCTCCCCAACGAGCAGTACTTC; CDR3: CASSFALPNEQYF
V: TRBV7-9; D: TRBD2; size: .; J: TRBJ2-1; DNA: TGTGCCAGCAGCTCTCCCCGGGGGGGCTACAATGAGCAGTTCTTC; CDR3: CASSSPRGGYNEQFF
V: TRBV29-1; D: .; size: .; J: TRBJ2-3; DNA: TGCAGCGTTCCGGGACCCTTAGATACGCAGTATTTT; CDR3: CSVPGPLDTQYF
V: TRBV6-5; D: .; size: .; J: TRBJ2-7; DNA: TGTGCCAGCAGTTACGCGAATCTATACGAGCAGTACTTC; CDR3: CASSYANLYEQYF
V: TRBV20-1; D: .; size: .; J: TRBJ1-3; DNA: TGCAGTGCTAGTCACAGGGCGGCCGGAAACACCATATATTTT; CDR3: CSASHRAAGNTIYF
V: TRBV18; D: .; size: .; J: TRBJ2-1; DNA: TGTGCCAGCTCAGTTACCAGGGGCTACAATGAGCAGTTCTTC; CDR3: CASSVTRGYNEQFF
V: TRBV10-3; D: .; size: .; J: TRBJ2-7; DNA: TGTGCCATCACGAGCGGACTCTCCTACGAGCAGTACTTC; CDR3: CAITSGLSYEQYF
V: TRBV4-3; D: .; size: .; J: TRBJ2-1; DNA: TGCGCCAGCAGCCAAGATTTTAGTAGGGATGAGCAGTTCTTC; CDR3: CASSQDFSRDEQFF
V: TRBV4-2; D: .; size: .; J: TRBJ2-1; DNA: TGTGCCAGCAGCCAAGTCCACGGGGACTACAATGAGCAGTTCTTC; CDR3: CASSQVHGDYNEQFF
V: TRBV29-1; D: .; size: .; J: TRBJ1-3; DNA: TGCAGCGTTGAGATAGGAAACACCATATATTTT; CDR3: CSVEIGNTIYF
V: TRBV30; D: .; size: .; J: TRBJ2-7; DNA: TGTGCCTGGAGTGCCCTGGTCTACGAGCAGTACTTC; CDR3: CAWSALVYEQYF
V: TRBV19; D: .; size: .; J: TRBJ1-5; DNA: TGTGCCAGTAGTATCTTCAGTGGTAACAATCAGCCCCAGCATTTT; CDR3: CASSIFSGNNQPQHF
V: TRBV27; D: TRBD1; size: .; J: TRBJ2-7; DNA: TGTGCCAGCAGTTTGACAGGGGTCTCCTACGAGCAGTACTTC; CDR3: CASSLTGVSYEQYF
V: TRBV6-1; D: .; size: .; J: TRBJ1-5; DNA: TGTGCCAGCAGTGAAGCGTCGGGATATAGCAATCAGCCCCAGCATTTT; CDR3: CASSEASGYSNQPQHF
V: TRBV3-1/TRBV3-2; D: TRBD2; size: .; J: TRBJ2-1; DNA: TGTGCCAGCAGCGGACTAGCGGGAGGCTTGGGTGAGCAGTTCTTC; CDR3: CASSGLAGGLGEQFF
V: TRBV7-9; D: .; size: .; J: TRBJ2-3; DNA: TGTGCCAGCAGCTTAGCGACAGTCACAGATACGCAGTATTTT; CDR3: CASSLATVTDTQYF
V: TRBV9; D: TRBD1; size: .; J: TRBJ1-2; DNA: TGTGCCAGCAGCGAATCTGGGGACAGGACCTATGGCTACACCTTC; CDR3: CASSESGDRTYGYTF
V: TRBV6-5; D: .; size: .; J: TRBJ1-3; DNA: TGTGCCAGCAGTTACTCAGTAAACTCTGGAAACACCATATATTTT; CDR3: CASSYSVNSGNTIYF
V: TRBV7-8; D: TRBD2; size: .; J: TRBJ2-1; DNA: TGTGCCAGCAGGGGGACTAGCGGGACCCGGGGTAATGAGCAGTTCTTC; CDR3: CASRGTSGTRGNEQFF
V: TRBV28; D: .; size: .; J: TRBJ1-5; DNA: TGTGCCAGCAGGGGGCCCAATAGCAATCAGCCCCAGCATTTT; CDR3: CASRGPNSNQPQHF
V: TRBV7-3; D: .; size: few; J: TRBJ1-6; DNA: TGTGCCAGCAGCTTAAATGGAGGGGTCGGTTCACCCCTCCACTTT; CDR3: CASSLNGGVGSPLHF
V: TRBV27; D: .; size: .; J: TRBJ1-3; DNA: TGTGCCAGTGGCCGGTTCGGGCCTGGAAACACCATATATTTT; CDR3: CASGRFGPGNTIYF
V: TRBV4-3; D: TRBD1; size: .; J: TRBJ1-3; DNA: TGCGCCAGCAGCCTGTACAGGGGCGGTGGAAACACCATATATTTT; CDR3: CASSLYRGGGNTIYF
V: TRBV7-3; D: .; size: .; J: TRBJ1-1; DNA: TGTGCCAGCAGCTTAACGGAAAACACTGAAGCTTTCTTT; CDR3: CASSLTENTEAFF
V: TRBV7-8; D: TRBD1; size: .; J: TRBJ1-2; DNA: TGTGCCAGCAGTGAGACAGGGGCCCAAGTGGGCTACACCTTC; CDR3: CASSETGAQVGYTF
V: TRBV2; D: TRBD1; size: .; J: TRBJ1-1; DNA: TGTGCCAGCAGTATACAGGGGAACATGAACACTGAAGCTTTCTTT; CDR3: CASSIQGNMNTEAFF
V: TRBV9; D: TRBD2; size: .; J: TRBJ2-1; DNA: TGTGCCAGCAGCGTAGTAGCGGGAGGGTACAATGAGCAGTTCTTC; CDR3: CASSVVAGGYNEQFF
V: TRBV5-6; D: .; size: once; J: TRBJ1-2; DNA: TGTGCCAGCAGCTCGGGACGCCCAGCCTATGGCTACACCTTC; CDR3: CASSSGRPAYGYTF
V: TRBV4-3; D: .; size: .; J: TRBJ2-7; DNA: TGCGCCAGCAGCCGGGATCCATTGGGACCCTACGAGCAGTACTTC; CDR3: CASSRDPLGPYEQYF
V: TRBV12-3/TRBV12-4; D: .; size: .; J: TRBJ2-7; DNA: TGTGCCAGCAGTCCCGGACTACACGAGCAGTACTTC; CDR3: CASSPGLHEQYF
V: TRBV3-1/TRBV3-2; D: .; size: once; J: TRBJ2-7; DNA: TGTGCCAGCAGCCAAGCTCCAGGGAACTCCTACGAGCAGTACTTC; CDR3: CASSQAPGNSYEQYF
V: TRBV9; D: .; size: .; J: TRBJ1-1; DNA: TGTGCCAGCAGCCCTTCAGTGAACACTGAAGCTTTCTTT; CDR3: CASSPSVNTEAFF
V: TRBV7-6; D: .; size: .; J: TRBJ2-2; DNA: TGTGCCAGCAGCTTATTCCCGGGAGAGAGCACCGGGGAGCTGTTTTTT; CDR3: CASSLFPGESTGELFF
V: TRBV10-2; D: TRBD2; size: .; J: TRBJ2-2; DNA: TGCGCCAGCTCATGGACTAGCGGGAACACCGGGGAGCTGTTTTTT; CDR3: CASSWTSGNTGELFF
V: TRBV30; D: TRBD1; size: many; J: TRBJ1-2; DNA: TGTGCCTGGAGTGTACTACCGGGACAGGGTTGGGCTAACTATGGCTACACCTTC; CDR3: CAWSVLPGQGWANYGYTF
V: TRBV12-3/TRBV12-4; D: .; size: few; J: TRBJ2-7; DNA: TGTGCCAGCAGTTTGGGTCAGATCTACGAGCAGTACTTC; CDR3: CASSLGQIYEQYF
V: TRBV25-1; D: TRBD1; size: .; J: TRBJ2-7; DNA: TGTGCCAGCAGCGGACAGGGGATAGGCGAGCAGTACTTC; CDR3: CASSGQGIGEQYF
V: TRBV10-3; D: TRBD2; size: .; J: TRBJ2-7; DNA: TGTGCCATCAGTGAGTTGGGTAGCGGGGAGCAGTACTTC; CDR3: CAISELGSGEQYF
V: TRBV6-5; D: .; size: .; J: TRBJ2-2; DNA: TGTGCCAGCAGTTTCACTAGTTCCGGGGAGCTGTTTTTT; CDR3: CASSFTSSGELFF
V: TRBV29-1; D: .; size: .; J: TRBJ2-3; DNA: TGCAGCGTTGTGCAGGTGACGCAGTATTTT; CDR3: CSVVQVTQYF
V: TRBV5-4; D: .; size: .; J: TRBJ1-1; DNA: TGTGCCAGCAGCTTGGGAGGAACGAATGAAGCTTTCTTT; CDR3: CASSLGGTNEAFF
V: TRBV20-1; D: .; size: .; J: TRBJ2-1; DNA: TGCAGTGCTAGTTCGGTTAATGAGCAGTTCTTC; CDR3: CSASSVNEQFF
V: TRBV9; D: .; size: few; J: TRBJ2-7; DNA: TGTGCCAGCAGCCCCTCCTCTGGGACCGGGGCCTACGAGCAGTACTTC; CDR3: CASSPSSGTGAYEQYF
V: TRBV27; D: .; size: .; J: TRBJ1-1; DNA: TGTGCCAGCAGTTTATCCTCGACAGGGAACACTGAAGCTTTCTTT; CDR3: CASSLSSTGNTEAFF